A single sample is the source of the 13 T cell receptor beta chains below, sequenced in a study of low-dose radiotherapy and immunotherapy resistance in tumors. Primers targeting TRAV and TRBV primed first-strand cDNA, covering alpha and beta chains. Using a constant-region primer together with a V-primer adapter, TCRs were subjected to 20 PCR cycles of amplification. TCRdb reanalysed the reads using MiXCR and keeps one entry per CDR3 protein. The data hold under 15,000 distinct CDR3 sequences, with roughly 60% observed a single time. These receptors were taken from a human donor with advanced metastatic prostate, ovarian, gallbladder or colorectal cancer (not recorded which). This table probably holds off-target reads from a library built for another chain.

The chain joins TRBV15 to TRBJ2-7; tentatively, D is TRBD1 or TRBD2 (6 bases each). The V gene's germline CDR1 is LNHNV and CDR2 YYDKDF (reference sequence). The CDR3 sequence is 15 residues long. V was shortened by 0 bases and J by 3 bases, with 12 bases between the two germline ends. CDR3 sequence: CATSRDSGGGYEQYF. The CDR3 nucleotides read TGTGCCACCAGCAGAGATTCCGGGGGCGGCTACGAGCAGTACTTC.

The V and J genes are TRBV28 and TRBJ2-7; TRBD2 matches at 10 bases. The CDR3 covers 16 residues. V was clipped by 6 bases and J by 5 bases; unmatched bases: 13. Looked up from germline, CDR1 is MDHEN and CDR2 is SYDVKM. DNA of the CDR3: TGTGCCAGCAGCAGGACTAGCGGTAGGAGGCGGCACGAGCAGTACTTC. This encodes CASSRTSGRRRHEQYF.

This rearrangement joins TRBV5-1 to TRBJ1-1, with 10 bases fitting TRBD1. CDR3 length: 18 residues. The V and J ends lost 0 bases and 2 bases, in that order; junction bases with no gene match: 10. Germline assignment: CDR1 SGHRS and CDR2 YFSETQ. CDR3 sequence: CASSLALTGGDFNTEAFF. The CDR3 nucleotides read TGCGCCAGCAGCTTGGCCCTGACAGGGGGCGATTTCAACACTGAAGCTTTCTTT.

This chain uses TRBV28 with TRBJ2-7; the D gene could be TRBD1 or TRBD2 (6 bases each). Looked up from germline, CDR1 is MDHEN and CDR2 is SYDVKM. This CDR3 region has 13 residues. With 3 bases removed from V and 3 bases from J, the gap between germline ends came to 9 bases. CDR3 region: CASSLGGGYEQYF. Written as DNA, the CDR3 is TGTGCCAGCAGTTTGGGGGGCGGCTACGAGCAGTACTTC. Full variable domain (remainder filled in from reference TRBV28 and TRBJ2-7): DVKVTQSSRYLVKRTGEKVFLECVQDMDHENMFWYRQDPGLGLRLIYFSYDVKMKEKGDIPEGYSVSREKKERFSLILESASTNQTSMYLCASSLGGGYEQYFGPGTRLTVT.

This chain connects TRBV2 to TRBJ2-5; a weak D match, TRBD2 (5 bases). CDR1 SNHLY and CDR2 FYNNEI come from the germline V gene. The CDR3 loop spans 11 amino acids. Trimming removed 4 bases at V and 9 bases at J, with 9 bases between. CDR3 bases: TGTGCCAGCAGTGCACTGAGGGCCCAGTACTTC. Translating gives CASSALRAQYF.

The chain recombines TRBV5-1 with TRBJ1-6; TRBD1 might be the D (5 bases). This CDR3 has 16 amino acids. Germline assignment: CDR1 SGHRS and CDR2 YFSETQ. Trimming took 0 bases from V and 7 from J, leaving 14 bases between them. Here the CDR3 DNA reads TGCGCCAGCAGCTTGGTGGCAGGGTCAGGCAATTCACCCCTCCACTTT. Its translation is CASSLVAGSGNSPLHF.

This chain connects TRBV28 to TRBJ2-3, with D perhaps matching TRBD2 (6 bases). This CDR3 region has 18 residues. The germline V gene has CDR1 MDHEN and CDR2 SYDVKM. V lost 2 bases and J lost 0, with 18 bases in between. The CDR3 sequence is CASSLPLIGGTSTDTQYF. The CDR3 DNA reads TGTGCCAGCAGTTTACCCCTCATCGGGGGAACTAGCACAGATACGCAGTATTTT.

The chain employs TRBV29-1 and TRBJ2-5, with a tentative D call TRBD1 (5 bases). Trimming left V 2 bases short and J 5 bases short, with 9 bases between. CDR3 size: 12 residues. In germline, CDR1 is SQVTM, CDR2 ANQGSEA. CDR3: CSVEQGAETQYF. As DNA, the CDR3 is TGCAGCGTTGAACAGGGCGCGGAGACCCAGTACTTC.

V usage is TRBV18 and J usage is TRBJ2-5; no clear D. Trimming stripped 0 bases from V and 5 bases from J, with 1 base between. Germline V gene sequence: CDR1 KGHSH, CDR2 LQKENI. CDR3 length: 11 amino acids. Here the CDR3 DNA reads TGTGCCAGCTCACCACCGGAGACCCAGTACTTC. Translation gives CASSPPETQYF.

V is TRBV15 and J is TRBJ2-5; D possibly corresponds to TRBD2 (7 bases). Trimming took off 0 bases at V and 5 bases at J, with 10 bases between the two ends. In germline, CDR1 is LNHNV, CDR2 YYDKDF (reference sequence). The CDR3 is made up of 14 amino acids. As DNA, the CDR3 is TGTGCCACCAGCAGAGATAGGGGGGGGGAGACCCAGTACTTC. Translated, it gives CATSRDRGGETQYF.

J is TRBJ1-1 and V is TRBV5-1; the D gene is possibly TRBD1 (5 bases). The V end was cut by 4 bases, the J end by 5 bases, with 12 bases between. Germline V gene data show CDR1 as SGHRS and CDR2 as YFSETQ. The CDR3 totals 13 residues. CDR3 region: CASSPTGLTEAFF. The CDR3 region has the DNA TGCGCCAGCAGCCCGACGGGGCTTACTGAAGCTTTCTTT.

The rearrangement joins TRBV18 to TRBJ1-6; no clear D gene. Trimming took 1 base from V and 8 from J, leaving 9 bases between them. CDR3 size: 14 residues. Germline CDR1 reads KGHSH; CDR2 reads LQKENI. CDR3 amino acids: CASSPQGLDSPLHF. CDR3 DNA: TGTGCCAGCTCACCACAGGGTTTGGATTCACCCCTCCACTTT.

In its sample, this clonotype was seen a few times. The rearrangement links TRBV5-1 to TRBJ2-2, with TRBD2 matching over 8 bases. The CDR3 spans 17 residues. V lost 3 bases to trimming and J lost 2 bases; unmatched junction nucleotides: 9. The germline CDR1 and CDR2 sequences are SGHRS and YFSETQ. This CDR3 is CASSSWDGTSNTGELFF. The CDR3, as DNA: TGCGCCAGCAGCTCGTGGGACGGGACTAGTAACACCGGGGAGCTGTTTTTT.